Presented here are 25 T cell receptor beta chains from one specimen sequenced in a study of cytotoxic CD8 clonotypes in ibrutinib-treated CLL. The assay was immunoSEQ multiplex PCR, and TCRdb's table has in-frame clones only and misses some. This table holds more than 150,000 clones, over 60% found once. The specimen was PBMCs, collected after 24 months of ibrutinib treatment. Receptors were obtained from a human donor with chronic lymphocytic leukemia.

V usage is TRBV7-3 and J usage is TRBJ2-1; tentative D call: TRBD2 (6 bases). The CDR3 runs 12 residues. V was shortened by 8 bases and J by 7 bases, with 12 bases between the two germline ends. CDR1 and CDR2 (germline): SGHTA, FQGTGA. CDR3 region: CASSGARNEQFF. CDR3 in DNA: TGTGCCAGCTCGGGAGCGCGGAATGAGCAGTTCTTC. Complete variable domain (other parts from reference TRBV7-3 and TRBJ2-1): GAGVSQTPSNKVTEKGKYVELRCDPISGHTALYWYRQSLGQGPEFLIYFQGTGAADDSGLPNDRFFAVRPEGSVSTLKIQRTERGDSAVYLCASSGARNEQFFGPGTRLTVL.

The CDR3 bases are TGTGCCAGCAGCGGGAGCGGGAGGGGGGACTACGAGCAGTACTTC. As protein: CASSGSGRGDYEQYF. The rearrangement links TRBV9 to TRBJ2-7, with 10 bases identical to TRBD2. CDR3 length equals 15 residues. The germline V gene has CDR1 SGDLS and CDR2 YYNGEE. V shed 3 bases and J 3 bases; nucleotides not matched to a gene: 6.

The rearrangement joins TRBV10-2 to TRBJ1-5; D is unclear. V gave up 4 bases and J gave up 0 bases, with 13 bases separating them. The CDR3 loop spans 16 amino acids. Germline assignment: CDR1 WSHSY and CDR2 SAAADI. CDR3 in DNA: TGCGCCAGCAGTGTAGCTGGCTTTGTTAGCAATCAGCCCCAGCATTTT. Translation gives CASSVAGFVSNQPQHF.

The V and J genes are TRBV19 and TRBJ1-2; D possibly corresponds to TRBD1 (6 bases). The CDR3 runs 15 residues. CDR1 is LNHDA and CDR2 is SQIVND in the germline V gene (reference sequence). With 4 bases removed from V and 4 bases from J, the gap between germline ends came to 16 bases. CDR3 nucleotide sequence: TGTGCCAGTAGTACGCAGACACCGGGGGCCTATGGCTACACCTTC. Translating it yields CASSTQTPGAYGYTF.

The sample holds a few counts of this clone. This chain links TRBV19 with TRBJ2-7; unclear D gene. CDR3 length: 13 residues. The V gene's germline CDR1 is LNHDA and CDR2 SQIVND (reference sequence). The V end lost 4 bases, the J end lost 5 bases, and 12 bases lay between the germline ends. As DNA, the CDR3 is TGTGCCAGTAGTACGGACCCTATAAACGAGCAGTACTTC. This translates into CASSTDPINEQYF. Full variable domain (missing parts from reference TRBV19 and TRBJ2-7): DGGITQSPKYLFRKEGQNVTLSCEQNLNHDAMYWYRQDPGQGLRLIYYSQIVNDFQKGDIAEGYSVSREKKESFPLTVTSAQKNPTAFYLCASSTDPINEQYFGPGTRLTVT.

This chain uses TRBV30 with TRBJ1-1; D unresolved. Trimming pared 1 base from V and 10 bases from J, leaving 10 bases between. The CDR3 length is 11 residues. CDR1 GTSNPN and CDR2 SVGIG come from the germline V gene (reference sequence). CDR3 nucleotides: TGTGCCTGGAGTGGGGGAGTCTCAGCTTTCTTT. It specifies CAWSGGVSAFF.

This chain joins TRBV6-6 and TRBJ1-2; 11 bases agree with TRBD1. There are 16 residues in the CDR3. Per germline, CDR1 MNHNY and CDR2 SVGAGI (reference sequence). V lost 5 bases to trimming and J lost 3 bases; unmatched junction nucleotides: 8. CDR3 sequence (DNA): TGTGCCAGCAGTAGGACAGGGGGCGTTAAAGACTATGGCTACACCTTC. As protein: CASSRTGGVKDYGYTF.

The CDR3 nucleotides are TGTGCCAGCAGTTTTCCGGGAGTGAACACCGGGGAGCTGTTTTTT. Translating gives CASSFPGVNTGELFF. The gene calls are TRBV27 and TRBJ2-2; D is perhaps TRBD2 (6 bases). Germline CDR1 is MNHEY and CDR2 is SMNVEV (reference sequence). The CDR3 sequence is 15 residues long. The ends were cut back, 3 bases at V and 1 base at J, with 9 bases in the middle.

The chain employs TRBV7-2 and TRBJ2-2; D uncertain. The V end lost 5 bases, the J end lost 0 bases, and 13 bases lay between the germline ends. Germline loops: CDR1 SGHTA, CDR2 FQGNSA. The CDR3 length is 16 residues. The chain's CDR3 is CASSHPQRSNTGELFF. The CDR3, as DNA: TGTGCCAGCAGCCATCCACAGAGATCGAACACCGGGGAGCTGTTTTTT.

The chain uses TRBV7-6 and TRBJ2-2; 7 nucleotides align to TRBD2. The CDR3 runs to 17 residues. With 4 bases clipped from V and 2 bases from J, the junction kept 10 bases outside the gene matches. In germline, CDR1 is SGHVS, CDR2 FNYEAQ. The CDR3 nucleotides are TGTGCCAGCAGCTCCAGACCTAGCGGACCTAACACCGGGGAGCTGTTTTTT. Its protein product is CASSSRPSGPNTGELFF.

V is TRBV2 and J is TRBJ2-4, with TRBD2 as a possible D gene (6 bases). The germline V and J ends were trimmed by 2 bases and 3 bases, with 14 bases remaining between them. The CDR3 has 16 residues. From germline, CDR1 is SNHLY and CDR2 FYNNEI. Here the CDR3 DNA reads TGTGCCAGCAGTGAAATACCGGTTAGCGGCAAAAACATTCAGTACTTC. Its protein product is CASSEIPVSGKNIQYF.

J is TRBJ1-5 and V is TRBV2; D remains ambiguous. From germline, CDR1 is SNHLY and CDR2 FYNNEI. Trimming left V 4 bases short and J 3 bases short, with 10 bases between. This CDR3 region has 14 residues. The CDR3 loop is CASSGWAANQPQHF. In nucleotides, the CDR3 is TGTGCCAGCAGTGGGTGGGCAGCCAATCAGCCCCAGCATTTT.

The chain has TRBV4-1 and TRBJ1-5; 7 bases are shared with TRBD1. Looked up from germline, CDR1 is MGHRA and CDR2 is YSYEKL. This CDR3 spans 14 amino acids. V gave up 4 bases and J gave up 1 base; unmatched junction bases: 1. CDR3 protein: CASSPTGSNQPQHF. In DNA form, the CDR3 reads TGCGCCAGCAGCCCGACAGGGAGCAATCAGCCCCAGCATTTT.

The V call is TRBV1, the J call TRBJ2-1; TRBD2 is the table's D call and was not checked against the DNA. TRBV1 corresponds to a pseudogene. The CDR3 length is 17 residues. In DNA, the CDR3 is TGCACCAGCAGCCAAGGCGGACTAGCGGGGGGGATGAATGAGCAGTTCTTC. It specifies CTSSQGGLAGGMNEQFF.

The J gene is TRBJ1-1, the V gene TRBV5-1; weak D call: TRBD1 (5 bases). The germline gives CDR1 SGHRS, CDR2 YFSETQ. The CDR3 totals 14 residues. Trimming stripped 4 bases from V and 4 bases from J, with 14 bases between. DNA for the CDR3: TGCGCCAGCAGCCCCGGGACCTCAGCCACTGAAGCTTTCTTT. Residues: CASSPGTSATEAFF. Full variable domain (outside the CDR3, taken from reference TRBV5-1 and TRBJ1-1): KAGVTQTPRYLIKTRGQQVTLSCSPISGHRSVSWYQQTPGQGLQFLFEYFSETQRNKGNFPGRFSGRQFSNSRSEMNVSTLELGDSALYLCASSPGTSATEAFFGQGTRLTVV.

The chain has TRBV29-1 and TRBJ2-3; 11 nucleotides match TRBD2. Germline values: CDR1 SQVTM, CDR2 ANQGSEA. V lost 4 bases and J lost 6; bases outside the gene matches: 6. The CDR3 extends over 14 amino acids. The CDR3 bases are TGCAGCGTTGGACTAGCGGGAAGAAGGGATACGCAGTATTTT. Its protein product is CSVGLAGRRDTQYF.

In its sample, this clone was seen a few times. This chain uses TRBV11-2 with TRBJ2-1; 9 positions agree with TRBD1. The CDR3 has 14 residues. Looked up from germline, CDR1 is SGHAT and CDR2 is FQNNGV. The V and J ends lost 7 bases and 3 bases, in that order; junction bases with no gene match: 4. The CDR3 protein is CASTTGQGYNEQFF. The CDR3, as DNA: TGTGCCAGCACTACGGGACAGGGCTACAATGAGCAGTTCTTC.

The chain couples TRBV11-3 to TRBJ2-3; 13 bases are shared with TRBD2. V dropped 5 bases and J dropped 2; count of bases not matched to a gene: 10. This CDR3 spans 18 amino acids. CDR1 SGHNT and CDR2 YENEEA come from the germline V gene. CDR3 DNA: TGTGCCAGCAGCCCAGGGACTAGCGGGATTGTGGACACAGATACGCAGTATTTT. It is translated as CASSPGTSGIVDTDTQYF.

V usage is TRBV15 and J usage is TRBJ1-3; no firm D call. The CDR3 contains 14 residues. CDR1 is LNHNV, CDR2 YYDKDF, per germline (reference sequence). The V and J ends lost 0 bases and 2 bases respectively, with 5 bases between them. CDR3 in amino acids: CATSRDTAGNTIYF. The CDR3 bases are TGTGCCACCAGCAGAGATACAGCTGGAAACACCATATATTTT.

The genes are TRBV6-1 and TRBJ2-1, with a tentative D call TRBD2 (5 bases). V gave up 7 bases and J gave up 3 bases, with 10 bases separating them. The germline V gene encodes CDR1 MNHNS and CDR2 SASEGT. The CDR3 runs 13 residues. The CDR3 sequence: CASTSSVYNEQFF. DNA of the CDR3: TGTGCCAGCACTAGCTCCGTCTACAATGAGCAGTTCTTC.

The chain links TRBV6-5 to TRBJ2-5; 11 bases are shared with TRBD2. V shed 4 bases, J shed 1 base, and the junction held 5 bases outside the gene matches. Germline CDR1 MNHEY, CDR2 SVGAGI. This CDR3 comprises 16 residues. The CDR3 nucleotides read TGTGCCAGCAGTTCCGGACTAGCGGGCCTCCAAGAGACCCAGTACTTC. Its translation is CASSSGLAGLQETQYF.

J is TRBJ2-7 and V is TRBV6-5, with D possibly being TRBD1 (6 bases). The CDR3 is made up of 14 amino acids. V gave up 7 bases and J gave up 0 bases, with 13 bases separating them. Germline loops: CDR1 MNHEY, CDR2 SVGAGI. The CDR3 loop is CASKGVLSSYEQYF. The CDR3 DNA follows: TGTGCCAGCAAGGGGGTCTTGAGCTCCTACGAGCAGTACTTC.

The rearrangement links TRBV28 to TRBJ1-5; no definite D call. The CDR3 consists of 11 residues. V was clipped by 6 bases and J by 6 bases, with 6 bases between them. Germline V gene data show CDR1 as MDHEN and CDR2 as SYDVKM. The CDR3 region has the DNA TGTGCCAGCAGCTACCCTCAGCCCCAGCATTTT. This translates into CASSYPQPQHF.

This sequence joins TRBV5-4 and TRBJ2-7, with 12 bases matching TRBD2. The CDR3 consists of 14 residues. In germline, CDR1 is SGHNT, CDR2 YYREEE (reference sequence). Trimming removed 6 bases from V and 6 bases from J; junction bases left unmatched: 7. The CDR3 nucleotides read TGTGCCAGCACCCTAGCGGGAGGGGGTAGCGAGCAGTACTTC. Residues: CASTLAGGGSEQYF.

This clone was detected a few times. The chain recombines TRBV6-5 with TRBJ1-4; a possible D gene is TRBD1 (5 bases). The CDR3 is made up of 13 amino acids. Trimming stripped 6 bases from V and 8 bases from J, with 13 bases between. The germline V gene encodes CDR1 MNHEY and CDR2 SVGAGI. The CDR3: CASSTGTLEKLFF. CDR3 sequence (DNA): TGTGCCAGCAGCACCGGGACTTTGGAAAAACTGTTTTTT.